This TCR beta chain stems from a study of cytomegalovirus exposure and HLA in healthy donors. Study results and limitations: Altogether, 164 TCR beta chains were recorded as cytomegalovirus-associated. A cluster of highly shared sequence variants was likely a sequencing artifact.

Per the germline V gene, CDR1 is SQVTM and CDR2 is ANQGSEA. V shed 6 bases and J shed 3 bases, with 12 bases lying between them. The CDR3 has 13 residues. The primer mix had 60 Vbeta and 13 Jbeta primers. In the source study's methods: Later, 75 million to 100 million unique TCR beta chains were counted in an analysis, and roughly 11 million of them were shared. Measured with immunoSEQ multiplex PCR; TCRdb has only the in-frame clones, and not every one. V and J calls and clone size are copied from that table; D and trimming were computed from the DNA. The repertoire includes 150,000 to 180,000 clones, around 75% of them detected once, and 7.7% sits in the top ten. As for this clone: The target antigen is unknown. The sample holds other DNA sequences that translate to the same CDR3.

This chain connects TRBV29-1 to TRBJ1-5, with D possibly TRBD1 on 6 matching bases. The sequenced sample consisted of PBMCs. This receptor was identified in a man younger than 45 in good health and CMV-seropositive. In DNA form, the CDR3 reads TGCAGCGTCCGGGACAACTTCAATCAGCCCCAGCATTTT. This sequence encodes CSVRDNFNQPQHF.